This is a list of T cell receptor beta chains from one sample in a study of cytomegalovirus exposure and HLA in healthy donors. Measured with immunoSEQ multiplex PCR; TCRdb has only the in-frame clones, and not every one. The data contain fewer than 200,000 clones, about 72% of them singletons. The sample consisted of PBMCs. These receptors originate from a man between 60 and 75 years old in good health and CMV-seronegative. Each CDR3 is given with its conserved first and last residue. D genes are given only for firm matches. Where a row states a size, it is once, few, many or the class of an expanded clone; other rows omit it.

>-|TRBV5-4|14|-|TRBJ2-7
TGTGCCAGCAGTGCGGGGCCCAACTCCTACGAGCAGTACTTC
CASSAGPNSYEQYF
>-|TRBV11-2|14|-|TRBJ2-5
TGTGCCAGCAGCTTCCGTAGATACCAAGAGACCCAGTACTTC
CASSFRRYQETQYF
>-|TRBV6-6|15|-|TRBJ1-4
TGTGCCAGCAGTTACGGGGGGGGAGTTAATGAAAAACTGTTTTTT
CASSYGGGVNEKLFF
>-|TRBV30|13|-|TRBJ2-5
TGTGCCTGGACCGGGACACCTCAGGGGACCCAGTACTTC
CAWTGTPQGTQYF
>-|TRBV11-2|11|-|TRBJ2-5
TGTGCCAGCAGCTTACGAGAGACCCAGTACTTC
CASSLRETQYF
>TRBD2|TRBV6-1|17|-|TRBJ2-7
TGTGCCAGCAGTGAAGCGAGGTGGGGCGGGGGGGCGTACGAGCAGTACTTC
CASSEARWGGGAYEQYF
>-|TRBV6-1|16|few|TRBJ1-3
TGTGCCAGCAGTGAACACAGGGCATCATCTGGAAACACCATATATTTT
CASSEHRASSGNTIYF
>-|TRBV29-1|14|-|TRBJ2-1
TGCAGCGTTGATGACCGCACTTGGGGGGATGAGCAGTTCTTC
CSVDDRTWGDEQFF
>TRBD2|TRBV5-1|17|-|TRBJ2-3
TGCGCCAGCAGCTTGGGGCCTAGCGGCGGGGCAGCAGATACGCAGTATTTT
CASSLGPSGGAADTQYF
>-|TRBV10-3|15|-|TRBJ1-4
TGTGCCATCAGTGCCTTCGGGGATAGGAGTGAAAAACTGTTTTTT
CAISAFGDRSEKLFF
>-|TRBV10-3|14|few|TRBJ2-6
TGTGCCACCGAGGCGGAGTCTGGGGCCAACGTCCTGACTTTC
CATEAESGANVLTF
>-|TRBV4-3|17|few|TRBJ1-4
TGCGCCAGCAGCCAATTTGAGGGTTCTGCAACTAATGAAAAACTGTTTTTT
CASSQFEGSATNEKLFF
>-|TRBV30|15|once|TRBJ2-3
TGTGCCTGGAGTAAGTTGGACTTATACACAGATACGCAGTATTTT
CAWSKLDLYTDTQYF
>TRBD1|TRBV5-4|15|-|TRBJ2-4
TGTGCCAGCAGCCAAGGGACAGTAGCCAAAAACATTCAGTACTTC
CASSQGTVAKNIQYF
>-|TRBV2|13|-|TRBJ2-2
TGTGCCAGCAGTCAGGGTGGCACCGGGGAGCTGTTTTTT
CASSQGGTGELFF
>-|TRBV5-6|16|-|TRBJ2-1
TGTGCCAGCAGCTTGGGGGCTAGCAATTGGTACAATGAGCAGTTCTTC
CASSLGASNWYNEQFF
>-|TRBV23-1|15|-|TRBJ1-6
TGCGCCAGCAGTCAAACGGCAGGGGAGAATTCACCCCTCCACTTT
CASSQTAGENSPLHF
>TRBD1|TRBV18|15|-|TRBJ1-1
TGTGCCAGCTCACCCAGACAGGGCCTCGGGGCTGAAGCTTTCTTT
CASSPRQGLGAEAFF
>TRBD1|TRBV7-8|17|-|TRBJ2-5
TGTGCCAGCAGCTTAGCGCATGCAGGGGGCCCGTGGGAGACCCAGTACTTC
CASSLAHAGGPWETQYF
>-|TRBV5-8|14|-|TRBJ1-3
TGTGCCAGCAGCGACATGAGCTCTGGAAACACCATATATTTT
CASSDMSSGNTIYF
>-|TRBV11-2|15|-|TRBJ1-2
TGTGCCAGCAGCCCGAACCGGGACAAGGGGTATGGCTACACCTTC
CASSPNRDKGYGYTF
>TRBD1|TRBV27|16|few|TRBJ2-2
TGTGCCAGCAGTCGGGCTGGGACAGGGGACACCGGGGAGCTGTTTTTT
CASSRAGTGDTGELFF
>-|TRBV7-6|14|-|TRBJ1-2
TGTGCCAGCAGCTTAGGAGCAGGGCGTCGTGGCTACACCTTC
CASSLGAGRRGYTF
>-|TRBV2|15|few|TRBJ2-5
TGTTCCAGCAAGTGGTCAGGGATAGGCCAAGAGACCCAGTACTTC
CSSKWSGIGQETQYF
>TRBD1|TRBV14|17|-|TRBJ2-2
TGTGCCAGCAGCCAGGCCTCTGGACAGGGCGGCCGGGTAGAGCTGTTTTTT
CASSQASGQGGRVELFF
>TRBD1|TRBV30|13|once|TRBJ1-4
TGTGCTCTCCTGGGACAGGGCAATGAAAAACTGTTTTTT
CALLGQGNEKLFF
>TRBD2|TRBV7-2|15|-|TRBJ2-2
TGTGCCAGCAGCTTAGTCGCGGGAGCCACCGGGGAGCTGTTTTTT
CASSLVAGATGELFF
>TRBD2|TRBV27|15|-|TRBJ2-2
TGTGCCAGCAGTTGGGCGGGGGGGGGAACCGGGGAGCTGTTTTTT
CASSWAGGGTGELFF
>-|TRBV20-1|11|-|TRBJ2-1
TGCAGTGCTGTCCCCCTTAGGAGGCAGTTCTTC
CSAVPLRRQFF
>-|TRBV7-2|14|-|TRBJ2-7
TGTGCCAGCGGACCGAGACAGAGCTCCTACGAGCAGTACTTC
CASGPRQSSYEQYF
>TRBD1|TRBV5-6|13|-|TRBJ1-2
TGTGCCAGCAGCTTGACAGGGGTCGATGGCTACACCTTC
CASSLTGVDGYTF
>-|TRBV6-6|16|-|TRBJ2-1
TGTGCCAGCAGCCTACTCCCTAGCGCCCTAATGAATGAGCAGTTCTTC
CASSLLPSALMNEQFF
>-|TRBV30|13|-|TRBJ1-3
TGTGCCTGGAGTGTACTTTTTGGAAACACCATATATTTT
CAWSVLFGNTIYF
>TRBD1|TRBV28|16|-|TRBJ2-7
TGTGCCAGCAGTTTGTTTGGGAAGACAGGGGTGTACGAGCAGTACTTC
CASSLFGKTGVYEQYF
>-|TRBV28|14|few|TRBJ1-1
TGTGCCAGCCTGGCGCCTCCCGCGGACACTGAAGCTTTCTTT
CASLAPPADTEAFF
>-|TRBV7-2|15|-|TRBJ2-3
TGTGCCAGCAGCCGTGACTATCTCAGCACAGATACGCAGTATTTT
CASSRDYLSTDTQYF
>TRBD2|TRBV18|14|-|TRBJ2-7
TGTGCCAGCTCACCAGATCTAGCGGACTACGAGCAGTACTTC
CASSPDLADYEQYF
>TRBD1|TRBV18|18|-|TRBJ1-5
TGTGCCAGCTCATTACAGGGGTCCCGTCCCGGTAGCAATCAGCCCCAGCATTTT
CASSLQGSRPGSNQPQHF
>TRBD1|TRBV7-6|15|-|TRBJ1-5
TGTGCCAGCAGCCTCGGACAGGGGGCAAATCAGCCCCAGCATTTT
CASSLGQGANQPQHF
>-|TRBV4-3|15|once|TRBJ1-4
TGCGCCAGCAGCCAGTTCAGGGTTGATAATGAAAAACTGTTTTTT
CASSQFRVDNEKLFF
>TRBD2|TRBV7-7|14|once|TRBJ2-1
TGTGCCAGCAGCCTCAGCGGGAGGCGAAATGAGCAGTTCTTC
CASSLSGRRNEQFF